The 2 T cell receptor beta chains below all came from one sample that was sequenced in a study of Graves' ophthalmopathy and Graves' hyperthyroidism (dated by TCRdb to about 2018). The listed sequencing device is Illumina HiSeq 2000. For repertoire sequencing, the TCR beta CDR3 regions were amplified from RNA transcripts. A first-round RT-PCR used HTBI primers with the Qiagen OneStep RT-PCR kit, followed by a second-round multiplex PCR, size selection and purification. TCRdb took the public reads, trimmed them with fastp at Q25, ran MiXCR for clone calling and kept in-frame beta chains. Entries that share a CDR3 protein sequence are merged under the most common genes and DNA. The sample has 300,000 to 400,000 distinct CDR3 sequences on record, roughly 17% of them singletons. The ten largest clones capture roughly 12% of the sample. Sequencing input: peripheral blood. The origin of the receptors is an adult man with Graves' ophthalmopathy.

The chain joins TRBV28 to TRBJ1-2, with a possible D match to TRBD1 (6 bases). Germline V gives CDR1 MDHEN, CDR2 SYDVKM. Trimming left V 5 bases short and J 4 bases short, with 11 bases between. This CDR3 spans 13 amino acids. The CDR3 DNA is TGTGCCAGCAGTGAAACAGGGATCTATGGCTACACCTTC. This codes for CASSETGIYGYTF.

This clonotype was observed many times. The CDR3 region is CASSLALDKGEQYF. The DNA for the CDR3 is TGCGCCAGCAGCTTGGCACTAGACAAGGGAGAGCAGTACTTC. The genes are TRBV5-1 and TRBJ2-7, with D perhaps matching TRBD2 (5 bases). The CDR3 has 14 residues. V was shortened by 0 bases and J by 7 bases, with 14 bases between the two germline ends. Germline CDR1 SGHRS, CDR2 YFSETQ.